This T cell receptor beta chain appears in the sequencing data of a study of CD8 T cells in Susac syndrome. This CDR3 is 14 amino acids long. With 6 bases removed from V and 0 bases from J, the gap between germline ends came to 12 bases. CDR1 and CDR2 from the germline V gene are MNHNS and SASEGT. Random hexamers were used to reverse transcribe the RNA input (roughly 0.5 to 1 ug). TCRdb independently ran MiXCR on the immunoSEQ multiplex PCR reads; one entry per CDR3 protein. Seen here are fewer than 350,000 distinct CDR3 sequences, approximately 85% observed once, and the top ten hold roughly 0.21%. On this clonotype itself: The antigen is not known.

General study findings and limits: Only a relatively small number of individuals were included in the TCR sequencing and HLA analysis.

Material: CD8+ T cells from PBMCs. This receptor was taken from a human donor with multiple sclerosis. The gene calls are TRBV6-1 and TRBJ2-7; perhaps TRBD2 as D (5 bases). The CDR3 coding sequence is TGTGCCAGCAGGGAGAGCGGACTCTCCTACGAGCAGTACTTC. Its protein product is CASRESGLSYEQYF.